This T cell receptor (beta chain) was recovered during a study of identical twins (dated by TCRdb to the mid-2010s). With respect to the entire study: TCR alpha and beta repertoires from monozygotic twins, unrelated adults of various ages and cord blood were deep-sequenced to test whether fetal clonotypes persist. To rule out contamination, replicate twin experiments were performed at different times with different library preparation protocols.

Every donor was a healthy Caucasian. Three unrelated non-twin adults were also sequenced: a male aged 18 to 30, a male aged 50 to 59 and a female aged 50 to 59. Using Miltenyi CD45RO+ enrichment and human naive T-cell isolation kits, memory (CD45RO+) and naive T cells were isolated from PBMC. The paper as a whole reports these results and caveats: The excess sharing between twins in beta out-of-frame sequences was weaker because fewer shared sequences reduced the signal-to-noise ratio. Recombination models systematically underestimated out-of-frame TCR alpha sharing in monozygotic twins but agreed with sharing between unrelated individuals. Abundant cord blood beta clonotypes carried fewer insertions; young adult naive repertoires showed a weaker similar trend, while memory repertoires showed none. Because the same donors could not be followed over many years, the conclusions depended on cross-sectional statistical analysis. Invariant T cells such as MAIT and iNKT could partly confound zero-insertion analyses, though diverse VJ usage argued against this for most clonotypes. Compared with coincidental sharing between unrelated individuals, out-of-frame TCR alpha sequences shared between twins showed an excess of sequences with low generation probability.

Inclusive of the bounding cysteine and phenylalanine, the CDR3 is 14 residues long. The DNA shown is the 42-base CDR3, in frame from base 1. V is pruned by 6 bases and J by 4 bases, leaving 10 bases of the junction without a gene match. CDR1 and CDR2 are drawn from the germline V gene (reference sequence): DFQATT, SNEGSKA. Library preparation was by 5' RACE. Data came from an Illumina HiSeq 2000. Template switching introduced a universal primer binding site; the final cDNA contained a unique molecular identifier, enabling accurate counting of TCR cDNA molecules. Specific primers in the conserved constant-segment region were used to synthesize first-strand cDNA for the TCR alpha and beta chains. To control for contamination, every cDNA library carried two barcodes: a SMART-Mk sample barcode plus Illumina barcodes. Two successive PCR steps introduced TruSeq adapter sequences along with Illumina sample barcodes. The Illumina HiSeq platform was used with custom primers to sequence TCR alpha and beta cDNA libraries. In the authors' own workflow: MiGEC processed the raw reads to extract unique molecular identifiers, while MiXCR was used to determine the CDR3 positions. Recombination models were inferred per individual with the repgenHMM and IGoR tools using an EM algorithm. Shared clonotypes were analyzed with the tcR package in R, and sharing was normalized by the product of cloneset sizes. Out-of-frame nonproductive sequences were analyzed to study raw recombination free of thymic and clonal selection effects. TCRdb reprocessing: public reads trimmed at Q25 with fastp, clones called with MiXCR, in-frame beta chains kept. Rows are unified per CDR3 protein, each entry keeping the most common DNA and genes. The authors' filters were not applied to this entry. This sample lists approximately 410,000 distinct CDR3 sequences; roughly 20% were detected once. The ten most abundant clones make up 12% of the sample.

This clonotype was observed a handful of times. There is no known antigen for this receptor. No base qualities exist here, and no much larger clone lies one base off it. The sample consisted of naive T cells sorted from blood. The cell subset or site label, as the study defines it: cells isolated with a human naive T-cell isolation kit. The receptor comes from a man in his fifties in good health. Rearrangement joined TRBV20-1 to TRBJ2-7; TRBD2 fits 9 bases in the junction. The CDR3 region has the sequence CSADSGGGLYEQYF. The DNA sequence is given as TGCAGTGCCGATAGCGGGGGCGGACTTTACGAGCAGTACTTC.